Listed below are T cell receptor beta chains from one sample, sequenced in a study of blood T cell repertoires in COVID-19. TCRdb's copy holds only in-frame clones and misses some; the assay was immunoSEQ multiplex PCR. The sample consists of 75,000 to 95,000 clones, almost 90% of them appearing once. The sequenced material came from peripheral blood. These receptors all stem from a human donor in a cohort sampled during active COVID-19. Each CDR3 is given with its conserved first and last residue. D genes are given only for firm matches. A clone size is listed for some rows: how often the clone was seen (once, few, many), or a class if it is expanded.

cdr3_aa cdr3_nt d_call clone_size j_call v_call
CASSLTSTNYGYTF TGTGCCAGCAGTTTAACTTCGACTAACTATGGCTACACCTTC . . TRBJ1-2 TRBV27
CASSLSPTENYGYTF TGTGCCAGCAGCTTATCCCCGACAGAAAACTATGGCTACACCTTC . . TRBJ1-2 TRBV7-9
CASSQPFLQGSGYTF TGCGCCAGCAGCCAACCATTTTTACAGGGTTCTGGCTACACCTTC . once TRBJ1-2 TRBV4-1
CASSLEGPSGANVLTF TGCGCCAGCAGCCTCGAGGGCCCCTCTGGGGCCAACGTCCTGACTTTC . . TRBJ2-6 TRBV5-1
CASSVGWGQFREKLFF TGTGCCAGCAGCGTAGGGTGGGGACAGTTTCGTGAAAAACTGTTTTTT TRBD1 . TRBJ1-4 TRBV9
CASSTTGLSGNTIYF TGTGCCAGCAGTACGACAGGGTTATCTGGAAACACCATATATTTT TRBD1 . TRBJ1-3 TRBV6-5
CASSADRGRPPYNEQFF TGTGCCAGCAGTGCGGACAGGGGGCGACCCCCCTACAATGAGCAGTTCTTC TRBD1 . TRBJ2-1 TRBV28
CASSSRVAGGNYNEQFF TGTGCCAGCAGTTCGCGGGTGGCGGGAGGGAACTACAATGAGCAGTTCTTC TRBD2 . TRBJ2-1 TRBV6-2/TRBV6-3
CAWQTGTGKVVWREPGETQYF TGTGCCTGGCAGACCGGGACAGGGAAAGTGGTGTGGCGGGAGCCAGGGGAGACCCAGTACTTC TRBD1 . TRBJ2-5 TRBV30
CASSTPGDPRWTQYF TGTGCCAGTAGTACCCCGGGTGACCCACGTTGGACGCAGTATTTT . . TRBJ2-3 TRBV19
CASSQQGTDTQYF TGCGCCAGCAGCCAGCAGGGCACAGATACGCAGTATTTT . . TRBJ2-3 TRBV4-1
CASSYSGPKGGYGYTF TGTGCCAGCAGTTACTCAGGCCCTAAAGGCGGCTATGGCTACACCTTC . few TRBJ1-2 TRBV6-5
CASSVTAVSGNTIYF TGTGCCAGTAGTGTCACGGCGGTCTCTGGAAACACCATATATTTT . . TRBJ1-3 TRBV19
CASSPTVSGANVLTF TGTGCCAGCTCACCAACAGTCTCTGGGGCCAACGTCCTGACTTTC . . TRBJ2-6 TRBV18
CASSLLPWAGINTGELFF TGTGCCAGCAGCTTACTTCCGTGGGCAGGGATAAACACCGGGGAGCTGTTTTTT . . TRBJ2-2 TRBV13
CASSQQEVTDTQYF TGTGCCAGCAGCCAGCAGGAGGTCACAGATACGCAGTATTTT . . TRBJ2-3 TRBV3-1/TRBV3-2
CAWSFRDRSGSPLHF TGTGCCTGGTCCTTCCGGGATAGGTCCGGATCACCCCTCCACTTT . few TRBJ1-6 TRBV30
CASSLQRGNSPLHF TGTGCCAGCAGCTTACAACGGGGAAATTCACCCCTCCACTTT . . TRBJ1-6 TRBV7-8
CASSWGRTGGIGGTEAFF TGTGCCAGCAGTTGGGGCCGGACAGGGGGGATCGGGGGCACTGAAGCTTTCTTT TRBD1 . TRBJ1-1 TRBV27
CSVRLAGGGTDTQYF TGCAGCGTGAGACTAGCGGGAGGGGGCACAGATACGCAGTATTTT TRBD2 . TRBJ2-3 TRBV29-1
CASSLEQGMETQYF TGCGCCAGCAGCTTGGAACAGGGGATGGAGACCCAGTACTTC TRBD1 . TRBJ2-5 TRBV5-1
CASSGAVNSPLHF TGTGCCAGCAGCGGAGCGGTCAATTCACCCCTCCACTTT . . TRBJ1-6 TRBV9
CASSILTGASYNEQFF TGTGCCAGCAGTATCCTGACAGGGGCCTCCTACAATGAGCAGTTCTTC TRBD1 . TRBJ2-1 TRBV28
CASRRQGADGYTF TGTGCCAGCAGAAGACAGGGGGCCGATGGCTACACCTTC TRBD1 . TRBJ1-2 TRBV6-5
CASSTDRNTEAFF TGTGCCAGTAGTACCGACAGGAACACTGAAGCTTTCTTT . . TRBJ1-1 TRBV19
CATSDFPADSSYEQYF TGTGCCACCAGTGATTTTCCGGCGGACAGCTCCTACGAGCAGTACTTC . . TRBJ2-7 TRBV24-1
CASSSPDPGLADNEQFF TGTGCCAGCAGCTCACCAGATCCGGGACTAGCGGATAATGAGCAGTTCTTC TRBD2 . TRBJ2-1 TRBV7-3